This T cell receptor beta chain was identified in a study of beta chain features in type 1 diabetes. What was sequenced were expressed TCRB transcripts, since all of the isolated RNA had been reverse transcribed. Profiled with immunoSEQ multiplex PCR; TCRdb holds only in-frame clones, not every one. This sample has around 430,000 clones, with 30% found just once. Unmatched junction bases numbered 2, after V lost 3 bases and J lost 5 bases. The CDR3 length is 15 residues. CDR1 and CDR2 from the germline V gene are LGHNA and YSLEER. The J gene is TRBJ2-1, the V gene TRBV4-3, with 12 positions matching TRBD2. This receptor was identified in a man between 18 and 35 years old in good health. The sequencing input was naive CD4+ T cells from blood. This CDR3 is CASSHGTSGHNEQFF. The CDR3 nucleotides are TGCGCCAGCAGCCACGGGACTAGCGGGCACAATGAGCAGTTCTTC.